The 16 T cell receptor beta chains reported below all come from one sample, sequenced in a study of T-cell memory formation after mild COVID-19. TCRdb independently ran MiXCR on the 5' RACE reads; one entry per CDR3 protein. The sample includes 530,000 or so distinct CDR3 sequences, 15% to 20% of them seen just once. The sample comprised PBMCs or a T cell subset sorted from them (not recorded which). These receptors originate from an adult woman who had mild COVID-19 (a few samples of this study predate the infection). Cell type and time point are not known.

V is TRBV11-2 and J is TRBJ2-3; possible D gene TRBD2, 7 bases. Germline CDR1 is SGHAT and CDR2 is FQNNGV. The ends were cut back, 0 bases at V and 0 bases at J, with 16 bases in the middle. The CDR3 spans 18 residues. CDR3 sequence: CASSLDHRVGRSTDTQYF. In DNA, the CDR3 is TGTGCCAGCAGCTTAGATCACAGGGTCGGGAGGAGCACAGATACGCAGTATTTT.

In this sample, this clonotype turned up a few times. The chain is built from TRBV5-6 and TRBJ1-5; D possibly corresponds to TRBD1 (6 bases). The CDR3 totals 16 residues. Germline CDR1 reads SGHDT; CDR2 reads YYEEEE. V lost 0 bases and J 1 base, leaving 11 bases between the germline ends. CDR3 loop: CASSLVPGASNQPQHF. Written as DNA, the CDR3 is TGTGCCAGCAGCTTGGTCCCGGGGGCGAGCAATCAGCCCCAGCATTTT.

The CDR3 coding sequence is TGTGCCAGCAGCTTAACGGGAGCGGGGGGGCCGGGCACAGATACGCAGTATTTT. It yields the protein CASSLTGAGGPGTDTQYF. The chain employs TRBV7-3 and TRBJ2-3, with 10 nucleotides matching TRBD2. The germline V gene has CDR1 SGHTA and CDR2 FQGTGA. CDR3 length: 18 residues. V dropped 0 bases and J dropped 1; count of bases not matched to a gene: 7.

This clonotype was observed a handful of times. V and J are TRBV11-2 and TRBJ1-5, with D tentatively TRBD1 (5 bases). The germline CDR1 and CDR2 sequences are SGHAT and FQNNGV. Trimming pared 5 bases from V and 7 bases from J, leaving 18 bases between. The CDR3 contains 15 residues. The CDR3, as DNA: TGTGCCAGCAGCCCCGCCGGTGGGGGAGCCCAGCCCCAGCATTTT. This encodes CASSPAGGGAQPQHF. Combining the CDR3 with reference TRBV11-2 and TRBJ1-5 gives the whole variable domain EAGVAQSPRYKIIEKRQSVAFWCNPISGHATLYWYQQILGQGPKLLIQFQNNGVVDDSQLPKDRFSAERLKGVDSTLKIQPAKLEDSAVYLCASSPAGGGAQPQHFGDGTRLSIL.

V and J are TRBV7-2 and TRBJ2-5; 11 bases match TRBD2. The length of the CDR3 is 16 residues. In germline, CDR1 is SGHTA, CDR2 FQGNSA. J lost 5 bases, V lost 4 bases, and 9 bases had no gene match. CDR3 DNA: TGTGCCAGCAGCTCGGGTATAGCGGGAGGGGAGGAGACCCAGTACTTC. Its protein is CASSSGIAGGEETQYF.

Here the CDR3 reads CASSPGGQQNTEAFF. The DNA of the CDR3 is TGTGCCAGCAGTCCTGGGGGACAGCAGAACACTGAAGCTTTCTTT. V is TRBV12-3 or TRBV12-4 and J is TRBJ1-1; 7 positions match TRBD1. V was clipped by 5 bases and J by 1 base; unmatched bases: 7. The CDR3 sequence is 15 residues long.

This clonotype was seen repeatedly, ten times or more. One junction end disagrees with the germline gene, perhaps due to a read error. The chain uses TRBV7-3 and TRBJ2-3; 14 bases are a match to TRBD2. In germline, CDR1 is SGHTA, CDR2 FQGTGA. The CDR3 consists of 16 residues. The CDR3 region is CASSPGLAGGADTQYF. Here the CDR3 DNA reads TGCGCCAGCAGCCCAGGACTAGCGGGGGGTGCAGATACGCAGTATTTT.

This clonotype was observed a few times. The chain carries TRBV5-6 and TRBJ2-3; maybe TRBD1 (5 bases). The CDR3 spans 16 residues. The germline CDR1 and CDR2 sequences are SGHDT and YYEEEE. Trimming took off 2 bases at V and 0 bases at J, with 13 bases between the two ends. Here the CDR3 DNA reads TGTGCCAGCAGCTTAGACAGTTCACGGAGCACAGATACGCAGTATTTT. It encodes CASSLDSSRSTDTQYF.

This clonotype was detected a few times. V gene TRBV11-2 combines with J gene TRBJ2-5; D possibly corresponds to TRBD1 (6 bases). The germline V gene encodes CDR1 SGHAT and CDR2 FQNNGV. This CDR3 is 17 amino acids long. V lost 1 base to trimming and J lost 0 bases, with 15 bases between them. This CDR3 is CASSLALSRGYQETQYF. The CDR3 bases are TGTGCCAGCAGCTTAGCCTTGAGCAGGGGTTACCAAGAGACCCAGTACTTC.

The chain joins TRBV7-9 to TRBJ2-7, with D possibly called TRBD1 or TRBD2 (5 bases each). Trimming removed 6 bases at V and 2 bases at J, with 14 bases between. The CDR3 consists of 14 residues. CDR1 is SEHNR and CDR2 is FQNEAQ in the germline V gene (reference sequence). The CDR3 region is CASSHPQGPYEQYF. As DNA, the CDR3 is TGTGCCAGCAGTCACCCCCAGGGACCCTACGAGCAGTACTTC.

J is TRBJ1-4 and V is TRBV6-2 or TRBV6-3; 8 bases map to TRBD1. Germline trimming cut 2 bases from V and 5 bases from J; bases unmatched to any gene: 1. Per the germline V gene, CDR1 is MNHEY and CDR2 is SVGEGT. This CDR3 comprises 14 residues. The CDR3 region has the DNA TGTGCCAGCAGTTACCGACAGGGGAATGAAAAACTGTTTTTT. This codes for CASSYRQGNEKLFF.

This clonotype has just a few counts. The CDR3 DNA is TGTGCCAGCAGCCCGTCCCGGGACATTCATCAGCCCCAGCATTTT. Its protein product is CASSPSRDIHQPQHF. This chain uses TRBV7-8 with TRBJ1-5; D may be TRBD1 (6 bases). The CDR3 runs 15 residues. Trimming took off 5 bases at V and 5 bases at J, with 16 bases between the two ends. CDR1 SGHVS and CDR2 FQNEAQ come from the germline V gene.

This clonotype was recorded a few times. The V gene is TRBV5-1, the J gene TRBJ2-3; 7 positions agree with TRBD2. Looked up from germline, CDR1 is SGHRS and CDR2 is YFSETQ. CDR3 length: 16 amino acids. Trimming cost V 3 bases and J 0 bases; bases outside gene matches: 7. The CDR3 sequence is CASSYQAGSSTDTQYF. The CDR3 bases are TGCGCCAGCAGCTACCAAGCGGGGTCGAGCACAGATACGCAGTATTTT.

J is TRBJ2-5 and V is TRBV12-3 or TRBV12-4; 12 bases match TRBD2. Germline trimming cut 5 bases from V and 0 bases from J; bases unmatched to any gene: 25. There are 23 residues in the CDR3. CDR3 region: CASSPSGPDMTSGSVEYQETQYF. CDR3 nucleotide sequence: TGTGCCAGCAGTCCCTCGGGTCCTGACATGACTAGCGGGAGTGTAGAGTACCAAGAGACCCAGTACTTC.

The chain links TRBV3-1 to TRBJ1-1; D is undetermined. CDR1 is LGHDT, CDR2 YNNKEL, per germline (reference sequence). Between the trimmed V and J ends, which lost 5 bases and 6 bases, there was a span of 16 bases. The CDR3 extends over 14 amino acids. CDR3 residues: CASSKINGFPEAFF. In DNA, the CDR3 is TGTGCCAGCAGCAAGATTAACGGGTTCCCTGAAGCTTTCTTT.

This chain connects TRBV5-1 to TRBJ1-2, with a possible D match to TRBD1 (5 bases). Germline CDR1 and CDR2: SGHRS and YFSETQ. The CDR3 runs 14 residues. V was shortened by 0 bases and J by 7 bases, with 13 bases between the two germline ends. The CDR3 spells CASSLDGGWRGYTF. In DNA form, the CDR3 reads TGCGCCAGCAGCTTGGACGGGGGGTGGCGTGGCTACACCTTC.